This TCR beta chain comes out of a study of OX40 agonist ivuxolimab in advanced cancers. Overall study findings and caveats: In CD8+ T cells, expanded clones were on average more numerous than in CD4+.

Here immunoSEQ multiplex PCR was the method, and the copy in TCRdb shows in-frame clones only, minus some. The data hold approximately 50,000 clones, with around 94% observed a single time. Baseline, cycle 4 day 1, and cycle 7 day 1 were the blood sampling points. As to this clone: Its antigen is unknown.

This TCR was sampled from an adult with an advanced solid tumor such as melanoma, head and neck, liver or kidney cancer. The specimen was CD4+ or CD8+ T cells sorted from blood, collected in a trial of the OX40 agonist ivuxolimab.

DNA for the CDR3: TGTGCCAGTATCAAGGCGGGCTGCACAGATACGCAGTATTTT. Its protein is CASIKAGCTDTQYF. The gene calls are TRBV6-5 and TRBJ2-3; possible D gene TRBD2, 5 bases. CDR1 is MNHEY and CDR2 is SVGAGI in the germline V gene. The CDR3 runs 14 residues. V dropped 9 bases and J dropped 1 base, with 14 bases sitting between them.